This record covers a single TCR beta chain. The antigen remains undetermined. The data originate from a study of OX40 agonist ivuxolimab in advanced cancers. Notes on the study in general: Dosing at 0.1 to 3.0 mg/kg was accompanied by clonal expansion of CD4+ and CD8+ blood T cells by week 6. Low levels of normalized T-cell clonal expansion also appeared in some nonresponders. There were, on average, more expanded clones in CD8+ T cells than in CD4+.

The study sampled blood at baseline, cycle 4 day 1, and cycle 7 day 1. Assay used: immunoSEQ multiplex PCR; TCRdb lists only in-frame clones, some missing. The sample records roughly 56,000 clones, approximately 81% being singletons. The CDR3 runs to 17 residues. The germline V gene has CDR1 KGHSH and CDR2 LQKENI. Trimming cost V 3 bases and J 0 bases; bases outside gene matches: 7. This clonotype was obtained from an adult with an advanced solid tumor such as melanoma, head and neck, liver or kidney cancer. Sample: CD4+ or CD8+ T cells sorted from blood, taken in a trial of the OX40 agonist ivuxolimab. J is TRBJ2-1 and V is TRBV18; 8 bases map to TRBD2. The CDR3 spells CASSPGLAESSYNEQFF. Here the CDR3 DNA reads TGTGCCAGCTCACCTGGACTAGCCGAGAGCTCCTACAATGAGCAGTTCTTC.